These 5 T cell receptor beta chains originate from one sample sequenced in a study of a mutant IDH1 vaccine in newly diagnosed glioma. Measured with immunoSEQ multiplex PCR; TCRdb has only the in-frame clones, and not every one. The sample gives roughly 50,000 clones, roughly three quarters of which show up once; roughly 8.4% is in the top ten. The antigens for these receptors are not known. The time point here: week 23, last vaccination. In the vaccine, a single dose held 300 ug of the mutant IDH1 20-mer peptide, along with topical imiquimod. Material: PBMCs, obtained from a glioma patient whose treatment included an IDH1 peptide vaccine. The receptor set was obtained from a woman aged 40 to 50 with glioma. Some clones in this sample may be carry-over from other donors' samples.

J is TRBJ1-4 and V is TRBV6-1; D remains unclear. Germline lookup yields CDR1 MNHNS and CDR2 SASEGT. The CDR3 sequence is 12 residues long. V shed 4 bases and J shed 3 bases, with 3 bases lying between them. DNA of the CDR3: TGTGCCAGCAGTGTTGCTAATGAAAAACTGTTTTTT. Amino acid sequence: CASSVANEKLFF.

The V gene is TRBV30, the J gene TRBJ2-1, with a weak D call TRBD2 (5 bases). Germline loops: CDR1 GTSNPN, CDR2 SVGIG (reference sequence). The CDR3 has 12 residues. Trimming cost V 0 bases and J 12 bases, with 12 bases left between them. Here the CDR3 reads CAWSVAARGQFF. The CDR3 bases are TGTGCCTGGAGTGTAGCGGCCCGGGGGCAGTTCTTC.

This chain connects TRBV19 to TRBJ2-5; TRBD2 aligns across 9 bases. The length of the CDR3 is 14 residues. The J segment lost 3 bases and the V segment lost 5 bases, leaving 4 bases of the junction unmatched. Germline V gives CDR1 LNHDA, CDR2 SQIVND (reference sequence). The chain's CDR3 is CASSRPSGEETQYF. DNA of the CDR3: TGTGCCAGTAGTCGGCCTAGCGGGGAAGAGACCCAGTACTTC.

The chain has TRBV4-2 and TRBJ1-5; maybe TRBD1 (6 bases). The CDR3 sequence is 14 residues long. The V gene lost 0 bases and the J gene lost 5 bases, with 8 bases spanning the gap. Germline lookup yields CDR1 LGHNA and CDR2 YNFKEQ. The CDR3 loop is CASSQEPGDQPQHF. DNA of the CDR3: TGTGCCAGCAGCCAAGAACCAGGGGATCAGCCCCAGCATTTT.

In this sample, this clone turned up once. The gene calls are TRBV5-5 and TRBJ2-5; D unclear. Germline CDR1 SGHKS, CDR2 YYEKEE (reference sequence). Trimming pared 4 bases from V and 5 bases from J, leaving 15 bases between. This CDR3 comprises 14 residues. The CDR3 is CASSDPLRRETQYF. The CDR3 DNA reads as TGTGCCAGCAGCGACCCGTTGCGCAGGGAGACCCAGTACTTC. Based on the CDR3 plus reference TRBV5-5 and TRBJ2-5, the full variable domain is DAGVTQSPTHLIKTRGQQVTLRCSPISGHKSVSWYQQVLGQGPQFIFQYYEKEERGRGNFPDRFSARQFPNYSSELNVNALLLGDSALYLCASSDPLRRETQYFGPGTRLLVL.